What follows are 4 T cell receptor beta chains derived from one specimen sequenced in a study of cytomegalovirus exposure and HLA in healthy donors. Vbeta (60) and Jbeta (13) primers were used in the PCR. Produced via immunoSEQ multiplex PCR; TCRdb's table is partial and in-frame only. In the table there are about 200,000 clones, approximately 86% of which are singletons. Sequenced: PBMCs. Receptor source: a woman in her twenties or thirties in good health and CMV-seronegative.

The CDR3 region has the DNA TGTGCCACCAGCAGAGGGCAAGCGAACACCGGGGAGCTGTTTTTT. Residues: CATSRGQANTGELFF. The chain has TRBV15 and TRBJ2-2; D is uncertain. This CDR3 is 15 amino acids long. Deletions cut 1 base from V and 0 bases from J, with 6 bases between. Looked up from germline, CDR1 is LNHNV and CDR2 is YYDKDF (reference sequence).

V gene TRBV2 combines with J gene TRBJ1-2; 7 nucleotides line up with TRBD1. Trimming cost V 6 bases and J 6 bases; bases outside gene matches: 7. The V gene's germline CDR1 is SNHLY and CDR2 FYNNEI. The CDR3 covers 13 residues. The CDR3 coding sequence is TGTGCCAGCAGCTGGGGGACAGTGGATGGCTACACCTTC. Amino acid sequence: CASSWGTVDGYTF.

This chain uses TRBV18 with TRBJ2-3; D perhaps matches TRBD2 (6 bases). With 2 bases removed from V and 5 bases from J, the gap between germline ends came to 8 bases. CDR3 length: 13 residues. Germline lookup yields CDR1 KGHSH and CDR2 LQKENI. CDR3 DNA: TGTGCCAGCTCACCAGGGCGGGAAGATACGCAGTATTTT. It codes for CASSPGREDTQYF.

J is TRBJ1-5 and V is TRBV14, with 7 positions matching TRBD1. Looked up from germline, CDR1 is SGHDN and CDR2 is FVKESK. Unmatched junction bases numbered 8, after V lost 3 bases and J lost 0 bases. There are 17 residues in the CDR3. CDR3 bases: TGTGCCAGCAGCCACGGGGGACAGCAATATAGCAATCAGCCCCAGCATTTT. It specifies CASSHGGQQYSNQPQHF.